The 5 T cell receptor beta chains in this list originate from one sample, sequenced in a study of cytomegalovirus exposure and HLA in healthy donors. With 60 Vbeta and 13 Jbeta primers, the PCR was carried out. The assay was immunoSEQ multiplex PCR, and TCRdb's table has in-frame clones only and misses some. The repertoire includes about 69,000 clones, around 68% of them detected once, and approximately 10% sits in the top ten. Sequencing was done on a sample of PBMCs. The receptors here all came from a woman aged 25 to 39 in good health and CMV-seronegative.

The chain is built from TRBV6-6 and TRBJ1-6, with D possibly matching TRBD1 (5 bases). The V and J ends lost 6 bases and 7 bases respectively, with 10 bases between them. The germline CDR1 and CDR2 sequences are MNHNY and SVGAGI (reference sequence). The CDR3 covers 13 residues. In DNA, the CDR3 is TGTGCCAGCAGGGGGACTAGCAATTCACCCCTCCACTTT. Protein: CASRGTSNSPLHF.

The rearrangement links TRBV11-2 to TRBJ2-7; 8 bases fit TRBD2. Losses at the gene ends were 1 base for V and 2 bases for J; bases not matched to a gene: 7. The CDR3 extends over 16 amino acids. Germline V gives CDR1 SGHAT, CDR2 FQNNGV. CDR3 protein: CASSLVTSGPTYEQYF. CDR3 coding DNA: TGTGCCAGCAGCTTAGTAACTAGCGGACCTACCTACGAGCAGTACTTC.

The chain carries TRBV30 and TRBJ2-5; TRBD1 aligns across 7 bases. The V gene end was trimmed by 3 bases and the J gene end by 1 base; junction bases not matched to a gene: 5. Germline V gene data show CDR1 as GTSNPN and CDR2 as SVGIG (reference sequence). CDR3 length: 14 residues. The CDR3 nucleotides read TGTGCCTGGAGGCTAGGGGGCACCCAAGAGACCCAGTACTTC. This codes for CAWRLGGTQETQYF.

The chain couples TRBV7-8 to TRBJ1-5; 8 nucleotides align to TRBD1. Per the germline V gene, CDR1 is SGHVS and CDR2 is FQNEAQ. The J segment lost 2 bases and the V segment lost 3 bases, leaving 3 bases of the junction unmatched. The CDR3 runs 15 residues. The CDR3 here is CASSFSGGGNQPQHF. In DNA, the CDR3 is TGTGCCAGCAGCTTCTCAGGGGGCGGCAATCAGCCCCAGCATTTT.

This clone was recorded a few times. This sequence joins TRBV7-9 and TRBJ1-1, with TRBD1 identical over 7 bases. V shed 5 bases, J shed 1 base, and the junction held 4 bases outside the gene matches. Per germline, CDR1 SEHNR and CDR2 FQNEAQ (reference sequence). The CDR3 spans 14 residues. The CDR3 reads CASSPGQRNTEAFF. The DNA of the CDR3 is TGTGCCAGCAGCCCGGGACAGAGGAACACTGAAGCTTTCTTT.